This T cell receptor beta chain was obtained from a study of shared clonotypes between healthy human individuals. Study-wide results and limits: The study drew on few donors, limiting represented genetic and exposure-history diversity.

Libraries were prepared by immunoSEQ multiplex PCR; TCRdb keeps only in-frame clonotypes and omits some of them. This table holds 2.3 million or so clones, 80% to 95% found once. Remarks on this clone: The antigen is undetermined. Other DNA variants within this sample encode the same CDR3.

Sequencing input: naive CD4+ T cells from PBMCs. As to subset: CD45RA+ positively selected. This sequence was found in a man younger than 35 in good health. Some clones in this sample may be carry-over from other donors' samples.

CDR3 in DNA: TGCAGCGTTCTGGGAAACACCGGGGAGCTGTTTTTT. This translates into CSVLGNTGELFF. The rearrangement links TRBV29-1 to TRBJ2-2; D ambiguous. The V end lost 5 bases, the J end lost 2 bases, and 6 bases lay between the germline ends. The CDR3 extends over 12 amino acids. CDR1 and CDR2 (germline): SQVTM, ANQGSEA.